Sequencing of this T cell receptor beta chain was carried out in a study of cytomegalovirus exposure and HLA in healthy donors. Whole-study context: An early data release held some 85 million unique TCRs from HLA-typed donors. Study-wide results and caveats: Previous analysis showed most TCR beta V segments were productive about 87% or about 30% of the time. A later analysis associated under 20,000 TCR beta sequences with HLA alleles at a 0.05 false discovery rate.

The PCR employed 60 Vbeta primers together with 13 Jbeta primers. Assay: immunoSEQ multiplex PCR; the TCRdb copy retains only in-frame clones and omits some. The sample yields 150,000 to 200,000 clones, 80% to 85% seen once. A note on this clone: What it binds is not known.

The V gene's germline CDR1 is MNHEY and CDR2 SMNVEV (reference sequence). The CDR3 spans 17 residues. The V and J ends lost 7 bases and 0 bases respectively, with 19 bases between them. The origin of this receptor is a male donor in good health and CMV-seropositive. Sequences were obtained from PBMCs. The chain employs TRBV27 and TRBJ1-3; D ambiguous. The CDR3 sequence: CASNRPQWRNSGNTIYF. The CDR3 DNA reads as TGTGCCAGCAACCGACCCCAGTGGAGGAACTCTGGAAACACCATATATTTT.